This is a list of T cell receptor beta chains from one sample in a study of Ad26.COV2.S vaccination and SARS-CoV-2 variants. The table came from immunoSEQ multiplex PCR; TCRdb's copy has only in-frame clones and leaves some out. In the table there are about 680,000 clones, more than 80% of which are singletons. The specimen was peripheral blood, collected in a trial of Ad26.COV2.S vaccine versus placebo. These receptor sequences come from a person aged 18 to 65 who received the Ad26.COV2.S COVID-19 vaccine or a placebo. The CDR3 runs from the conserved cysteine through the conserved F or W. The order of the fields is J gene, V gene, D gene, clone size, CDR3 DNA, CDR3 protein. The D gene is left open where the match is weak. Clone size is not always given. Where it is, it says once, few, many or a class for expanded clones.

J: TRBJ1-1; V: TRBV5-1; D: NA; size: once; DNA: TGCGCCAGCGGCAGGGAGGGCACTGAAGCTTTCTTT; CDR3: CASGREGTEAFF
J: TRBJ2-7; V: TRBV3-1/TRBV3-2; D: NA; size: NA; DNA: TGTGCCAGCAGCTACTTCGGGGCAGGGGGGAGATACGAGCAGTACTTC; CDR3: CASSYFGAGGRYEQYF
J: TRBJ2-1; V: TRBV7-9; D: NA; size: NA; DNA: TGTGCCAGCAGCTTAATGCCCGCCTCCTACAATGAGCAGTTCTTC; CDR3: CASSLMPASYNEQFF
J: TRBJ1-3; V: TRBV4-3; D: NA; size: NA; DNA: TGCGCCAGCAGCCAGCACGCGGGCGGAAACACCATATATTTT; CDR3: CASSQHAGGNTIYF
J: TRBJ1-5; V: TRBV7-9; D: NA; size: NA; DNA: TGTGCCAGCAGCTCTGAGGGTGTGTATAGCAATCAGCCCCAGCATTTT; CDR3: CASSSEGVYSNQPQHF
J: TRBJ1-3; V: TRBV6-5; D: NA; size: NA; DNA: TGTGCCAGCAGTTACTCTGACAGTGTCTCTGGAAACACCATATATTTT; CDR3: CASSYSDSVSGNTIYF
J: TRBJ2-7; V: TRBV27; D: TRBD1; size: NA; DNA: TGTGCCAGCAGCTGGACAGGGGGTTCCTACGAGCAGTACTTC; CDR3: CASSWTGGSYEQYF
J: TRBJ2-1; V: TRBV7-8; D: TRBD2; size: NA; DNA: TGTGCCAGCAGCTTAGTTGGGCTAGCGGGGGGCGGGGAGCAGTTCTTC; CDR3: CASSLVGLAGGGEQFF
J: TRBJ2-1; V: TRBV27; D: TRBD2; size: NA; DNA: TGTGCCAGCAGTCCCCCCGCACTTAGCGGGAGTCTGAATGAGCAGTTCTTC; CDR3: CASSPPALSGSLNEQFF
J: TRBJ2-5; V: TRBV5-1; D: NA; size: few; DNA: TGCGCCAGCAGCCGGGACACTCCCTTCCAAGAGACCCAGTACTTC; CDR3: CASSRDTPFQETQYF
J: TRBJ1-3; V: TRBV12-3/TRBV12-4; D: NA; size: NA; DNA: TGTGCCAGCAGTTCTGGGTCTGGAAACACCATATATTTT; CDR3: CASSSGSGNTIYF
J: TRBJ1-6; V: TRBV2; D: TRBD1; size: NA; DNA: TGTGCCAGCAGGGGGGACAGCTATCGTAATTCACCCCTCCACTTT; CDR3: CASRGDSYRNSPLHF
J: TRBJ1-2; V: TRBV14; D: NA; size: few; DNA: TGTGCCAGCAGCCAAGTAGGTCAGGGCCATGGCTACACCTTC; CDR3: CASSQVGQGHGYTF
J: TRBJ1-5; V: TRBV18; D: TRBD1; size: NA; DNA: TGTGCCAGCTCAACAGGGGAGGGTCAGCCCCAGCATTTT; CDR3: CASSTGEGQPQHF
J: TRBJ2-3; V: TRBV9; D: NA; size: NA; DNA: TGTGCCAGCAGCGTAGGCGCGGCTAGGGGGGTGGATACGCAGTATTTT; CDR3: CASSVGAARGVDTQYF
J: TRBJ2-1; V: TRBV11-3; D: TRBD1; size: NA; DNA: TGTGCCAGCAGCGCACGGACAGGGGACAATGAGCAGTTCTTC; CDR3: CASSARTGDNEQFF
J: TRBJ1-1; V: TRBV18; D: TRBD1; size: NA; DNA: TGTGCCAGCTCACCTCCAGGGGGGCGCACTGAAGCTTTCTTT; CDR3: CASSPPGGRTEAFF
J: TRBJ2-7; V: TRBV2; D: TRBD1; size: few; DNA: TGTGCCAGCAGGAGACAGGGGTACGAGCAGTACTTC; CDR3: CASRRQGYEQYF
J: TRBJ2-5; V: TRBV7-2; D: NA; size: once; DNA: TGTGCCAGCAGACCACCCCCAGGGATCGGGACCCAGTACTTC; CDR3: CASRPPPGIGTQYF
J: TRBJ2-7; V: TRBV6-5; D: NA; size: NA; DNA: TGTGCCAGCAGTACCCCAGGCTTCGAGCAGTACTTC; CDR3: CASSTPGFEQYF
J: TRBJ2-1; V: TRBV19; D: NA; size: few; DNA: TGTGCCAGTAGTATCCTAACAGGGTCCTACAATGAGCAGTTCTTC; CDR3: CASSILTGSYNEQFF
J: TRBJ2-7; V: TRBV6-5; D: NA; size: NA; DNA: TGTGCCAGCAGTCCGTGGACCTACGAGCAGTACTTC; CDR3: CASSPWTYEQYF
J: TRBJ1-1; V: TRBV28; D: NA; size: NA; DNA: TGTGCCAGCAGTTACCGGGGGGGTCGTCGGACTGAAGCTTTCTTT; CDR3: CASSYRGGRRTEAFF
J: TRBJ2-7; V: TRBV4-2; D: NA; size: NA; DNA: TGTGCCAGCAGCCAAGATCGGTTAGGGACTCACTACGAGCAGTACTTC; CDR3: CASSQDRLGTHYEQYF
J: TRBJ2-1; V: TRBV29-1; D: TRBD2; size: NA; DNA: TGCAGCGTAGTACTAGCGGGAAAGGGGTTCTTC; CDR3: CSVVLAGKGFF
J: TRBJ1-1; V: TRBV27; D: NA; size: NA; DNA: TGTGCCAGCAGTAAAACCCGGGGGGCGGGGACCACTGAAGCTTTCTTT; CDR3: CASSKTRGAGTTEAFF
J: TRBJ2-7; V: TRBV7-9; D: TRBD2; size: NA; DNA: TGTGCCAGCAGCCCCCTAGCGGGGGGGCTAGTAATCGAGCAGTACTTC; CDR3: CASSPLAGGLVIEQYF
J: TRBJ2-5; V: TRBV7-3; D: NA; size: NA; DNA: TGTGCCAGCAGCCCATCCGGGACCCAAGAGACCCAGTACTTC; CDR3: CASSPSGTQETQYF
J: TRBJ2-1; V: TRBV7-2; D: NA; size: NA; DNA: TGTGCCAGCAGCTTAGGGCAGGGGTTAAATGAGCAGTTCTTC; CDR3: CASSLGQGLNEQFF
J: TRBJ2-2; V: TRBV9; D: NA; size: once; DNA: TGTGCCAGCGGGGGAGTTCAGGGCGGGCCCGGGGAGCTGTTTTTT; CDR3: CASGGVQGGPGELFF
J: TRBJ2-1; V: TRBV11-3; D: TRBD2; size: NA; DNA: TGTGCCAGCAGCCTAGACGGCAGACTAGCGGGGTCCAATGAGCAGTTCTTC; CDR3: CASSLDGRLAGSNEQFF
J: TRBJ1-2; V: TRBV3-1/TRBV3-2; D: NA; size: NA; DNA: TGTGCCAGCAGCCCAGGAGCTGGCTACACCTTC; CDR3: CASSPGAGYTF
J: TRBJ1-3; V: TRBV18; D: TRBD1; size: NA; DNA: TGTGCCAGCTCACAAGGGGGCACTGGAAACACCATATATTTT; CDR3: CASSQGGTGNTIYF
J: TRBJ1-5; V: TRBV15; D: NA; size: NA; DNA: TGTGCCACCAGCAGGGGGCAGCCGGTGGTGGGGCCCCAGCATTTT; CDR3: CATSRGQPVVGPQHF
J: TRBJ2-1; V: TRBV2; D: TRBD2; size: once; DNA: TGTGCCAGCAGCGCCGGGACTAGCGGCTCCTACAATGAGCAGTTCTTC; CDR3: CASSAGTSGSYNEQFF